The T cell receptor (beta chain) under discussion was sequenced for a study of blood T cell repertoires in COVID-19. Study in general: Acute and convalescent COVID-19 specimens originated in the United States, Italy and Spain. PBMCs, B-cell-depleted T cells, or T cells were the source of the cDNA or gDNA that made up the material.

The CDR3 is 15 residues long. The germline gives CDR1 MNHEY, CDR2 SMNVEV (reference sequence). The J segment lost 7 bases and the V segment lost 4 bases, leaving 7 bases of the junction unmatched. Profiling relied on immunoSEQ multiplex PCR, and the TCRdb table lists in-frame clones only, not all of them. The sample has under 350,000 clones, about 85% seen once. The sequence was obtained from a human donor in a cohort sampled during active COVID-19. Sequenced material: peripheral blood. This chain connects TRBV27 to TRBJ2-2; 9 nucleotides agree with TRBD2. In nucleotides, the CDR3 is TGTGCCAGCAGTTGGGCGGGAGGGGGTCACGGGGAGCTGTTTTTT. Encoded protein: CASSWAGGGHGELFF.